Listed below are T cell receptor beta chains from one sample, sequenced in a study of Ad26.COV2.S vaccination and SARS-CoV-2 variants. Measured with immunoSEQ multiplex PCR; TCRdb has only the in-frame clones, and not every one. The sample consists of thousands of clones, around 83% of them appearing once. Sample: peripheral blood, taken after recovery from COVID-19. These receptor sequences come from a human donor who had recovered from COVID-19. Each CDR3 is given with its conserved first and last residue. Fields, in order: D gene, J gene, clone size, V gene, CDR3 protein, CDR3 DNA. The D gene is left open where the match is weak. The listing skips clone size in some rows; elsewhere it reads once, few, many or a size class.

. TRBJ1-5 . TRBV4-1 CASSQSYAGAGNQPQHF TGCGCCAGCAGCCAAAGTTACGCGGGGGCCGGCAATCAGCCCCAGCATTTT
TRBD1 TRBJ2-7 . TRBV29-1 CSVKTGTGGNEQYF TGCAGCGTGAAAACCGGGACAGGGGGAAACGAGCAGTACTTC
. TRBJ1-5 . TRBV7-2 CASSPGSNQPQHF TGTGCCAGCAGCCCAGGGAGCAATCAGCCCCAGCATTTT
. TRBJ2-1 . TRBV11-2 CASSLVGSYEQFF TGTGCCAGCAGCTTAGTCGGGAGCTATGAGCAGTTCTTC
. TRBJ2-3 . TRBV15 CATSNFPRGTSTDTQYF TGTGCCACCAGCAACTTTCCGAGGGGGACTAGCACAGATACGCAGTATTTT
. TRBJ2-7 . TRBV30 CAWSVGGRTYEQYF TGTGCCTGGAGTGTCGGAGGGAGGACCTACGAGCAGTACTTC
TRBD2 TRBJ2-3 . TRBV18 CASSPPTSGITDTQYF TGTGCCAGCTCACCCCCGACTAGCGGGATCACAGATACGCAGTATTTT
. TRBJ2-1 . TRBV19 CASSIEQGGAVTIRNEQFF TGTGCCAGTAGTATAGAACAAGGGGGGGCAGTAACAATACGCAATGAGCAGTTCTTC
TRBD2 TRBJ2-5 . TRBV4-1 CASSQPPPSGLEETQYF TGCGCCAGCAGCCAACCTCCTCCTTCAGGACTAGAGGAGACCCAGTACTTC
TRBD2 TRBJ2-3 . TRBV7-2 CASSLEAGLASTDTQYF TGTGCCAGCAGCTTAGAGGCCGGACTAGCTAGCACAGATACGCAGTATTTT
TRBD1 TRBJ1-4 . TRBV5-4 CASRPGGEVGEKLFF TGTGCCAGCAGACCAGGGGGAGAAGTTGGGGAAAAACTGTTTTTT
TRBD1 TRBJ2-1 . TRBV7-2 CASSLSPGQGVDEQFF TGTGCCAGCAGCTTATCCCCGGGACAGGGGGTCGATGAGCAGTTCTTC
TRBD1 TRBJ1-2 . TRBV5-1 CASSSGTGNGYTF TGCGCCAGCAGCTCCGGGACAGGAAATGGCTACACCTTC
. TRBJ2-5 . TRBV18 CASSPGIGETQYF TGTGCCAGCTCCCCAGGGATCGGAGAGACCCAGTACTTC
. TRBJ2-7 . TRBV19 CASSIQPGGAYEQYF TGTGCCAGTAGTATACAACCTGGGGGCGCCTACGAGCAGTACTTC
. TRBJ2-2 . TRBV5-4 CASSAGTGELFF TGTGCCAGCAGCGCAGGGACCGGGGAGCTGTTTTTT
. TRBJ1-2 few TRBV11-2 CASSLVQGPYGYTF TGTGCCAGCAGCTTAGTCCAGGGGCCCTATGGCTACACCTTC
. TRBJ1-5 . TRBV19 CASSIAGGGNQPQHF TGTGCCAGTAGTATAGCCGGGGGTGGCAATCAGCCCCAGCATTTT
. TRBJ1-1 . TRBV29-1 CSACVGGNTEAFF TGCAGCGCTTGCGTGGGGGGGAACACTGAAGCTTTCTTT
. TRBJ2-7 . TRBV6-5 CASSGDTSFYEQYF TGTGCCAGCAGCGGGGACACCTCCTTCTACGAGCAGTACTTC
TRBD1 TRBJ1-2 . TRBV19 CASSSTGGAGGYTF TGTGCCAGTAGTAGCACAGGGGGCGCGGGTGGCTACACCTTC
. TRBJ2-7 . TRBV9 CASSVTGTSSYEQYF TGTGCCAGCAGCGTTACCGGGACTTCCTCCTACGAGCAGTACTTC
. TRBJ1-3 . TRBV24-1 CATSDLTSSGNTIYF TGTGCCACCAGTGATTTGACAAGCTCTGGAAACACCATATATTTT
TRBD1 TRBJ2-5 . TRBV7-2 CASSSGQAKETQYF TGTGCCAGCAGCTCGGGACAGGCGAAAGAGACCCAGTACTTC
. TRBJ2-1 . TRBV6-5 CASSYLRERGNEQFF TGTGCCAGCAGTTACTTGCGGGAGAGGGGGAATGAGCAGTTCTTC
. TRBJ2-3 . TRBV10-3 CAISVQRGTDTQYF TGTGCCATCAGTGTTCAGCGGGGCACAGATACGCAGTATTTT